This TCR beta chain was profiled in a study of blood T cell repertoires in COVID-19. Study as a whole: Specimens from acute and convalescent COVID-19 originated in the United States, Italy and Spain. The cDNA or gDNA used as material had been derived from T cells, B-cell-depleted T cells, or PBMCs.

The CDR3 length is 22 residues. CDR1 LGHDT and CDR2 YNNKEL come from the germline V gene (reference sequence). J was trimmed by 4 bases and V by 4 bases; bases with no gene match: 20. As handled by the study authors: Quantification of nucleated cells was approximated via reference gene primer amplification. Here immunoSEQ multiplex PCR was the method, and the copy in TCRdb shows in-frame clones only, minus some. That table supplies the V and J calls and clone size; D and trimming were determined from the DNA. The repertoire holds tens of thousands of clones, with around 68% as singletons. The source of this sequence is a woman aged 70-85 years with acute or convalescent COVID-19. Input material: peripheral blood. The V call is TRBV3-1 (or the pseudogene TRBV3-2), the J call TRBJ2-3, with 16 nucleotides matching TRBD2. As DNA, the CDR3 is TGTGCCAGCAGCCTCCATGGAGGACAGGGACTAGCGGGGGGGCCTGGAGCAGATACGCAGTATTTT. Protein product: CASSLHGGQGLAGGPGADTQYF.